This T cell receptor beta chain originates from a study of T cell responses to AZD1222 COVID-19 vaccine. TCRdb keeps only in-frame clones here, not all; method: immunoSEQ multiplex PCR. This repertoire shows approximately 210,000 clones, roughly 90% found once; its top ten account for approximately 3.7%. The CDR3 consists of 14 residues. Germline V gene sequence: CDR1 SGHTA, CDR2 FQGNSA. V was clipped by 6 bases and J by 6 bases, with 12 bases between them. The sequenced sample was peripheral blood, obtained 28 days after the second AZD1222 dose. The sequence derives from an adult who received the AZD1222 COVID-19 vaccine. V is TRBV7-2 and J is TRBJ1-6; D is perhaps TRBD1 (6 bases). Written as DNA, the CDR3 is TGTGCCAGCAGTGAACAGGGCCTTAATTCACCCCTCCACTTT. Amino acid sequence: CASSEQGLNSPLHF. The full variable domain, rest sourced from reference TRBV7-2 and TRBJ1-6, is GAGVSQSPSNKVTEKGKDVELRCDPISGHTALYWYRQSLGQGLEFLIYFQGNSAPDKSGLPSDRFSAERTGGSVSTLTIQRTQQEDSAVYLCASSEQGLNSPLHFGNGTRLTVT.